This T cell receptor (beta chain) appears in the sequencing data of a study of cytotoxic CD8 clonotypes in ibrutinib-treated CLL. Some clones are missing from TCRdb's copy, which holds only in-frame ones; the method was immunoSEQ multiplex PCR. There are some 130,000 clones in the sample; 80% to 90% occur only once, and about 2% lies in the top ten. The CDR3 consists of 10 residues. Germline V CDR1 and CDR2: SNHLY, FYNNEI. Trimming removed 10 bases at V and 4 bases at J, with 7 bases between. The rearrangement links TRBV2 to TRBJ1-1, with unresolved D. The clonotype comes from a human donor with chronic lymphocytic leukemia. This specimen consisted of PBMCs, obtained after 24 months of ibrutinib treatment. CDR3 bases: TGTGCCACTTCCTTCACTGAAGCTTTCTTT. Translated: CATSFTEAFF.